Below are 5 T cell receptor beta chains sequenced from a single sample in a study of cytomegalovirus exposure and HLA in healthy donors. PCR involved 60 Vbeta and 13 Jbeta primers. This table comes from immunoSEQ multiplex PCR, and its TCRdb copy is limited to in-frame clones, with some not included. The data hold 55,000 to 80,000 clones, with 65% to 85% observed a single time. Input material: PBMCs. The receptor source for this set is a woman in her 30s in good health and CMV-seronegative.

This rearrangement joins TRBV30 to TRBJ1-1, with TRBD1 as a possible D gene (5 bases). Germline assignment: CDR1 GTSNPN and CDR2 SVGIG (reference sequence). V was shortened by 1 base and J by 0 bases, with 12 bases between the two germline ends. This CDR3 comprises 15 residues. The CDR3 nucleotides read TGTGCCTGGAGTGCCGGGCGGGGCATGAACACTGAAGCTTTCTTT. Protein: CAWSAGRGMNTEAFF. Based on the CDR3 plus reference TRBV30 and TRBJ1-1, the full variable domain is SQTIHQWPATLVQPVGSPLSLECTVEGTSNPNLYWYRQAAGRGLQLLFYSVGIGQISSEVPQNLSASRPQDRQFILSSKKLLLSDSGFYLCAWSAGRGMNTEAFFGQGTRLTVV.

This chain uses TRBV28 with TRBJ1-4; D ambiguous. This CDR3 is built from 13 residues. V lost 4 bases and J 14 bases, leaving 17 bases between the germline ends. The germline gives CDR1 MDHEN, CDR2 SYDVKM. The CDR3, as DNA: TGTGCCAGCAGTTCTGAGCCTGAACTACGCCTGTTTTTT. Amino acids: CASSSEPELRLFF.

V gene TRBV27 combines with J gene TRBJ1-5, with D maybe TRBD1 (6 bases). CDR3 length equals 14 residues. V shed 2 bases and J shed 2 bases, with 7 bases lying between them. Germline V lookup: CDR1 MNHEY, CDR2 SMNVEV (reference sequence). CDR3: CASSLAGGNQPQHF. The CDR3 DNA follows: TGTGCCAGCAGTTTAGCAGGGGGCAATCAGCCCCAGCATTTT.

This chain joins TRBV5-1 and TRBJ1-2; 10 positions match TRBD1. Germline V gene data show CDR1 as SGHRS and CDR2 as YFSETQ. The V gene end was trimmed by 4 bases and the J gene end by 4 bases; junction bases not matched to a gene: 10. CDR3 length: 16 amino acids. CDR3 sequence: CASSPNGGQGTYGYTF. For the CDR3, the DNA is TGCGCCAGCAGCCCGAACGGGGGACAGGGGACCTATGGCTACACCTTC.

Only one count was recorded for this clone. The chain recombines TRBV7-2 with TRBJ1-2, with 9 positions matching TRBD1. The V and J ends lost 1 base and 3 bases, in that order; junction bases with no gene match: 9. The CDR3 sequence is 17 residues long. The germline V gene has CDR1 SGHTA and CDR2 FQGNSA. This CDR3 is CASSLESGQGSYYGYTF. CDR3 sequence (DNA): TGTGCCAGCAGCTTAGAGTCCGGACAGGGGTCCTACTATGGCTACACCTTC.